These 27 T cell receptor beta chains share one sample of origin, sequenced in a study of blood T cell repertoires in COVID-19. Here immunoSEQ multiplex PCR was the method, and the copy in TCRdb shows in-frame clones only, minus some. This sample has about 200,000 clones; 85% occur once, and the top ten carry 15% to 20%. Input material: PBMCs or T cells enriched from blood (not recorded which). The receptors come from a man aged 35-49 years who had recovered from COVID-19.

The chain links TRBV28 to TRBJ2-1; 11 nucleotides align to TRBD2. V gave up 6 bases and J gave up 2 bases; unmatched junction bases: 6. In germline, CDR1 is MDHEN, CDR2 SYDVKM. This CDR3 is built from 16 residues. The CDR3 bases are TGTGCCAGCAGGGTAGCGGGAGGGGGCACCTACAATGAGCAGTTCTTC. Translated, it gives CASRVAGGGTYNEQFF.

The chain employs TRBV14 and TRBJ2-5; 8 bases fit TRBD2. The ends lost 4 bases at V and 7 bases at J; junction bases unmatched: 17. CDR3 length: 17 residues. Germline CDR1 SGHDN, CDR2 FVKESK. As DNA, the CDR3 is TGTGCCAGCAGCCCGACTTCCAACCCGGGACTAGGAGGGACCCAGTACTTC. This encodes CASSPTSNPGLGGTQYF.

The rearrangement links TRBV4-3 to TRBJ2-7, with 12 bases lining up with TRBD1. CDR1 and CDR2 (germline): LGHNA, YSLEER. V trimming: 3 bases; J trimming: 9 bases; junction bases outside the gene matches: 9. The CDR3 spans 15 residues. This CDR3 is CASSQGTGGLYGQYF. The CDR3 DNA follows: TGCGCCAGCAGCCAGGGGACAGGGGGCTTGTATGGGCAGTACTTC.

The chain combines TRBV30 with TRBJ1-2, with D uncertain. V gave up 5 bases and J gave up 4 bases, with 11 bases separating them. The CDR3 runs to 12 residues. CDR1 and CDR2 from the germline V gene are GTSNPN and SVGIG (reference sequence). The CDR3 here is CAWRSRGYGYTF. CDR3 sequence (DNA): TGTGCCTGGCGCTCTCGGGGCTATGGCTACACCTTC.

The chain recombines TRBV13 with TRBJ2-5, with TRBD2 identical over 7 bases. CDR1 is PRHDT and CDR2 is FYEKMQ in the germline V gene (reference sequence). This CDR3 is built from 17 residues. After removal of 0 bases from V and 2 bases from J, the junction contained 9 bases not matched to a gene. The CDR3 spells CASSLGLAGDVQETQYF. DNA of the CDR3: TGTGCCAGCAGCTTAGGCTTAGCGGGCGACGTACAAGAGACCCAGTACTTC.

The rearrangement uses TRBV30 and TRBJ1-6, with 7 nucleotides matching TRBD1. Germline V gene sequence: CDR1 GTSNPN, CDR2 SVGIG (reference sequence). The CDR3 sequence is 18 residues long. V shed 4 bases, J shed 7 bases, and the junction held 19 bases outside the gene matches. CDR3 in amino acids: CAWTTRDSRFTLNSPLHF. The CDR3 DNA is TGTGCCTGGACTACCCGGGACAGCCGTTTTACACTGAATTCACCCCTCCACTTT.

The chain joins TRBV5-1 to TRBJ2-7; 7 bases are shared with TRBD1. V dropped 0 bases and J dropped 7; count of bases not matched to a gene: 7. Per germline, CDR1 SGHRS and CDR2 YFSETQ. This CDR3 is built from 14 residues. The CDR3: CASSLGTGSEEQYF. The CDR3, as DNA: TGCGCCAGCAGCTTGGGGACAGGATCAGAAGAGCAGTACTTC.

V usage is TRBV7-2 and J usage is TRBJ2-2; D possibly corresponds to TRBD2 (6 bases). There are 14 residues in the CDR3. CDR1 SGHTA and CDR2 FQGNSA come from the germline V gene. V was cut by 5 bases and J by 6 bases, with 13 bases left in between. CDR3 in amino acids: CASSVQRASGELFF. CDR3 DNA: TGTGCCAGCAGCGTCCAGCGGGCCTCCGGGGAGCTGTTTTTT. Full variable domain (remainder filled in from reference TRBV7-2 and TRBJ2-2): GAGVSQSPSNKVTEKGKDVELRCDPISGHTALYWYRQSLGQGLEFLIYFQGNSAPDKSGLPSDRFSAERTGGSVSTLTIQRTQQEDSAVYLCASSVQRASGELFFGEGSRLTVL.

The J gene is TRBJ2-1, the V gene TRBV7-9, with 13 nucleotides matching TRBD2. V lost 1 base and J lost 5; bases outside the gene matches: 5. The CDR3 consists of 17 residues. Germline lookup yields CDR1 SEHNR and CDR2 FQNEAQ (reference sequence). CDR3 protein: CASSLGTSGRSDNEQFF. The CDR3 DNA reads TGTGCCAGCAGCTTAGGGACTAGCGGGAGAAGCGACAATGAGCAGTTCTTC.

In regard to this clone: A much larger clone lies one base from this, so it may be a read error. Distinct nucleotide sequences in the sample also encode this CDR3. The genes are TRBV15 and TRBJ1-1, with D perhaps TRBD1 (6 bases). The germline gives CDR1 LNHNV, CDR2 YYDKDF (reference sequence). Deletions cut 3 bases from V and 1 base from J, with 12 bases between. This CDR3 spans 15 amino acids. In DNA, the CDR3 is TGTGCCACCAGCAGGGGTACAGGGTGGAACACTGAAGCTTTCTTT. This sequence encodes CATSRGTGWNTEAFF.

The gene calls are TRBV7-2 and TRBJ2-1; tentatively, D is TRBD1 (5 bases). Per germline, CDR1 SGHTA and CDR2 FQGNSA. This CDR3 is built from 19 residues. The V and J ends lost 0 bases and 1 base respectively, with 19 bases between them. The CDR3 nucleotides are TGTGCCAGCAGCTTAGCGGATGGGGCGCGACTCTGGTCCTACAATGAGCAGTTCTTC. It is translated as CASSLADGARLWSYNEQFF.

This clone was seen only once. The V and J genes are TRBV14 and TRBJ2-1; 10 bases agree with TRBD2. The CDR3 is 15 amino acids. CDR1 is SGHDN, CDR2 FVKESK, per germline. The J segment lost 5 bases and the V segment lost 5 bases, leaving 6 bases of the junction unmatched. The CDR3 protein is CASSSLAGPHNEQFF. The CDR3 nucleotides are TGTGCCAGCAGCTCACTAGCGGGACCACACAATGAGCAGTTCTTC.

This sequence joins TRBV9 and TRBJ1-4; the D is unclear. V was cut by 3 bases and J by 5 bases, with 14 bases left in between. CDR3 length equals 15 residues. Looked up from germline, CDR1 is SGDLS and CDR2 is YYNGEE. Here the CDR3 DNA reads TGTGCCAGCAGCGAGTCCACCGCCAGGAATGAAAAACTGTTTTTT. Translating it yields CASSESTARNEKLFF. The variable domain in full, with the rest retrieved from reference TRBV9 and TRBJ1-4, is DSGVTQTPKHLITATGQRVTLRCSPRSGDLSVYWYQQSLDQGLQFLIQYYNGEERAKGNILERFSAQQFPDLHSELNLSSLELGDSALYFCASSESTARNEKLFFGSGTQLSVL.

CDR3 in DNA: TGTGCCAGCAGCTTGGGGCAGGGGGTCTCTAGCACAGATACGCAGTATTTT. Translated: CASSLGQGVSSTDTQYF. The V gene is TRBV5-5, the J gene TRBJ2-3, with 7 positions matching TRBD1. Germline lookup yields CDR1 SGHKS and CDR2 YYEKEE (reference sequence). V shed 0 bases and J 0 bases; nucleotides not matched to a gene: 7. This CDR3 contains 17 residues.

The chain has TRBV12-3 or TRBV12-4 and TRBJ1-1; TRBD1 matches at 9 bases. V lost 5 bases to trimming and J lost 10 bases; unmatched junction nucleotides: 5. The CDR3 runs to 12 residues. The CDR3 is CASSTPTGGAFF. The CDR3 DNA reads TGTGCCAGCAGTACTCCGACAGGGGGAGCTTTCTTT.

The chain uses TRBV6-5 and TRBJ1-6; 7 positions match TRBD1. Germline V gene sequence: CDR1 MNHEY, CDR2 SVGAGI. V gave up 7 bases and J gave up 6 bases; unmatched junction bases: 9. The CDR3 is made up of 15 amino acids. The CDR3 region has the DNA TGTGCCAGCAAGAGAGAAACAGGGGTTAATTCACCCCTCCACTTT. Protein: CASKRETGVNSPLHF.

The gene calls are TRBV30 and TRBJ2-7; 12 bases match TRBD2. V lost 3 bases and J lost 4; bases outside the gene matches: 10. CDR3 length equals 16 residues. Germline values: CDR1 GTSNPN, CDR2 SVGIG (reference sequence). CDR3 nucleotides: TGTGCCTGGAGCGCCGAGACTAGCGGGAGTTGGTACGAGCAGTACTTC. This sequence encodes CAWSAETSGSWYEQYF.

In its sample, this clone was seen a few times. The chain carries TRBV30 and TRBJ1-2, with 7 bases fitting TRBD1. The CDR3 runs to 13 residues. CDR1 is GTSNPN and CDR2 is SVGIG in the germline V gene (reference sequence). J lost 5 bases, V lost 1 base, and 4 bases had no gene match. The CDR3, as DNA: TGTGCCTGGAGTGGGAGGGACAGATATGGCTACACCTTC. It codes for CAWSGRDRYGYTF.

The chain couples TRBV30 to TRBJ1-1, with TRBD1 as a possible D gene (6 bases). Germline V gives CDR1 GTSNPN, CDR2 SVGIG (reference sequence). Trimming left V 0 bases short and J 5 bases short, with 13 bases between. The CDR3 loop spans 14 amino acids. Written as DNA, the CDR3 is TGTGCCTGGAGTGTAGGGGGAAGGAGGACTGAAGCTTTCTTT. It translates to CAWSVGGRRTEAFF. The full variable domain, with the rest looked up from reference TRBV30 and TRBJ1-1, is SQTIHQWPATLVQPVGSPLSLECTVEGTSNPNLYWYRQAAGRGLQLLFYSVGIGQISSEVPQNLSASRPQDRQFILSSKKLLLSDSGFYLCAWSVGGRRTEAFFGQGTRLTVV.

This sequence joins TRBV5-1 and TRBJ2-1, with 7 bases fitting TRBD1. The CDR3 length is 15 residues. Germline lookup yields CDR1 SGHRS and CDR2 YFSETQ. V lost 1 base, J lost 7 bases, and 8 bases stayed unmatched. CDR3 coding DNA: TGCGCCAGCAGCTTGTGGGGACAGTCAGATAATGAGCAGTTCTTC. Protein product: CASSLWGQSDNEQFF.

This chain uses TRBV9 with TRBJ1-6; TRBD1 is a possible D gene (6 bases). The CDR3 length is 15 residues. V lost 0 bases, J lost 9 bases, and 13 bases lay in between. Germline assignment: CDR1 SGDLS and CDR2 YYNGEE. CDR3 nucleotide sequence: TGTGCCAGCAGCGTAGCAGGGGTGGTAATTTCACCCCTCCACTTT. Encoded protein: CASSVAGVVISPLHF.

This chain connects TRBV7-3 to TRBJ2-2; D uncertain. Germline CDR1 SGHTA, CDR2 FQGTGA. The CDR3 has 15 amino acids. V shed 2 bases and J shed 5 bases, with 12 bases lying between them. This CDR3 reads CASSLDRGGTGELFF. The CDR3, as DNA: TGTGCCAGCAGCTTAGATCGAGGTGGGACCGGGGAGCTGTTTTTT.

This sequence joins TRBV15 and TRBJ2-3, with D perhaps TRBD2 (5 bases). CDR1 is LNHNV and CDR2 is YYDKDF in the germline V gene (reference sequence). The CDR3 spans 16 residues. Trimming pared 3 bases from V and 0 bases from J, leaving 13 bases between. The CDR3 is CATSRGMGSSTDTQYF. The CDR3 region has the DNA TGTGCCACCAGCAGGGGGATGGGGAGTAGCACAGATACGCAGTATTTT. Full variable domain (rest looked up from reference TRBV15 and TRBJ2-3): DAMVIQNPRYQVTQFGKPVTLSCSQTLNHNVMYWYQQKSSQAPKLLFHYYDKDFNNEADTPDNFQSRRPNTSFCFLDIRSPGLGDTAMYLCATSRGMGSSTDTQYFGPGTRLTVL.

There are a few counts of this clone. The chain is built from TRBV29-1 and TRBJ2-1, with D possibly being TRBD1 (5 bases). The CDR3 totals 11 residues. With 2 bases removed from V and 8 bases from J, the gap between germline ends came to 7 bases. CDR1 is SQVTM and CDR2 is ANQGSEA in the germline V gene. CDR3 residues: CSVELGHEQFF. The CDR3 DNA reads TGCAGCGTTGAATTGGGGCATGAGCAGTTCTTC.

This rearrangement joins TRBV19 to TRBJ1-2; the D gene is possibly TRBD1 (6 bases). The CDR3 contains 15 residues. Germline assignment: CDR1 LNHDA and CDR2 SQIVND (reference sequence). Trimming removed 3 bases from V and 1 base from J, with 12 bases in between. CDR3 DNA: TGTGCCAGTAGTATTGAGACAGGAGTTAACTATGGCTACACCTTC. Translation gives CASSIETGVNYGYTF.

The V and J genes are TRBV19 and TRBJ2-1; 14 nucleotides agree with TRBD2. CDR1 LNHDA and CDR2 SQIVND come from the germline V gene (reference sequence). This CDR3 is 19 amino acids long. Germline trimming cut 4 bases from V and 9 bases from J; bases unmatched to any gene: 17. The CDR3 reads CASSTRYGTSGSAGPEQFF. In DNA, the CDR3 is TGTGCCAGTAGTACACGCTACGGGACTAGCGGGAGTGCGGGGCCTGAGCAGTTCTTC.

This rearrangement joins TRBV10-3 to TRBJ2-7; possibly TRBD2 for D (5 bases). Germline CDR1 and CDR2: ENHRY and SYGVKD. The CDR3 extends over 16 amino acids. Between the trimmed V and J ends, which lost 6 bases and 0 bases, there was a span of 18 bases. As DNA, the CDR3 is TGTGCCATCAGCGAGCTCCCCGGTGGGAGCTCCTACGAGCAGTACTTC. The encoded protein is CAISELPGGSSYEQYF.